This TCR beta chain was obtained from a study of early T cells in non-severe SARS-CoV-2 infection. Study details: Sequenced material consisted of bulk RNA (from unsorted whole blood), and chains were unpaired. Findings and caveats of the study: Using VDJdb, the matching emphasized anti-spike CD8 responses while missing private and CD4 specificities.

The TCR library protocol attached unique molecular identifiers to the individual cDNA molecules. A single record per CDR3 protein comes from TCRdb applying MiXCR to the 5' RACE reads. Counted here are some 57,000 distinct CDR3 sequences, over 7% occurring once; the ten biggest clones make up around 4.2%. This clonotype was found many times. The antigen is not known. Sequenced: whole blood. This sequence was found in an adult who was a healthcare worker with PCR-confirmed SARS-CoV-2 infection or an uninfected control (not recorded which).

In nucleotides, the CDR3 is TGTGCCAGCTCACCAATGGGGCGGACTCTGAGCTCTGGAAACACCATATATTTT. This translates into CASSPMGRTLSSGNTIYF. The chain links TRBV18 to TRBJ1-3; possible D gene TRBD1, 5 bases. Deletions cut 2 bases from V and 0 bases from J, with 17 bases between. Germline values: CDR1 KGHSH, CDR2 LQKENI. This CDR3 is 18 amino acids long.